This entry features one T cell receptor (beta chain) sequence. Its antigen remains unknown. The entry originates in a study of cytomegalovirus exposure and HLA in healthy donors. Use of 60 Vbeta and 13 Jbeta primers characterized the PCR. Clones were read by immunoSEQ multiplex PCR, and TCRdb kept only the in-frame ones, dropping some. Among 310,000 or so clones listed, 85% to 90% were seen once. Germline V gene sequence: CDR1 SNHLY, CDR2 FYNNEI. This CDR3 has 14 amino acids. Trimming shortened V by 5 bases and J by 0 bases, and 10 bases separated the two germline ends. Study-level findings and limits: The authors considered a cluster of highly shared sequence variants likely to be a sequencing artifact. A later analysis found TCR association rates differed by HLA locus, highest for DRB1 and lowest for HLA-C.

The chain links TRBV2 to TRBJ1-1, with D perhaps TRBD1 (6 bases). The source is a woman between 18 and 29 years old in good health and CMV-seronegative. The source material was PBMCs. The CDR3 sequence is CASSRTDLNTEAFF. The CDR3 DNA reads TGTGCCAGCAGTCGGACAGACTTGAACACTGAAGCTTTCTTT. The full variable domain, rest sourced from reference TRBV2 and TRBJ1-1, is EPEVTQTPSHQVTQMGQEVILRCVPISNHLYFYWYRQILGQKVEFLVSFYNNEISEKSEIFDDQFSVERPDGSNFTLKIRSTKLEDSAMYFCASSRTDLNTEAFFGQGTRLTVV.